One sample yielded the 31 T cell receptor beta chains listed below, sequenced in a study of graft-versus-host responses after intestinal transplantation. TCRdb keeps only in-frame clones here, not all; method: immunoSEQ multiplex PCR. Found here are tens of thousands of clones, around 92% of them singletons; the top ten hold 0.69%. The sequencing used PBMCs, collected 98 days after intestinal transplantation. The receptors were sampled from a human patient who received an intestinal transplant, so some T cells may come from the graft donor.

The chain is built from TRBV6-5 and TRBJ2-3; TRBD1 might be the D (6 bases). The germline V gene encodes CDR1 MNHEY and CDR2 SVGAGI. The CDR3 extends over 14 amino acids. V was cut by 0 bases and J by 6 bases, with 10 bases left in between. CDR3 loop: CASSYSRGMDTQYF. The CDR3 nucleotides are TGTGCCAGCAGTTACTCGAGGGGGATGGATACGCAGTATTTT.

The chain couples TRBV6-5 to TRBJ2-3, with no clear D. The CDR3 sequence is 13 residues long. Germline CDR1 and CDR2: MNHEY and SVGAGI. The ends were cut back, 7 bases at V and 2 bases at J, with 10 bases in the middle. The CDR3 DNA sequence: TGTGCCAGCACCCAAAGCGTCACAGATACGCAGTATTTT. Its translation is CASTQSVTDTQYF.

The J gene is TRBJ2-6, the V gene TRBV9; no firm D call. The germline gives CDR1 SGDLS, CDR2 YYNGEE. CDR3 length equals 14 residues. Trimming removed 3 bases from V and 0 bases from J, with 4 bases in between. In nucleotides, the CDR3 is TGTGCCAGCAGCGGACACTCTGGGGCCAACGTCCTGACTTTC. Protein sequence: CASSGHSGANVLTF.

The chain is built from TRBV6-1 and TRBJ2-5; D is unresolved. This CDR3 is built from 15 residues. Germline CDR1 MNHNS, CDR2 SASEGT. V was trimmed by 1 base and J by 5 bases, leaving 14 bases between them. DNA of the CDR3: TGTGCCAGCAGTGAAGTTCGGTCCAGGTGGGAGACCCAGTACTTC. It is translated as CASSEVRSRWETQYF.

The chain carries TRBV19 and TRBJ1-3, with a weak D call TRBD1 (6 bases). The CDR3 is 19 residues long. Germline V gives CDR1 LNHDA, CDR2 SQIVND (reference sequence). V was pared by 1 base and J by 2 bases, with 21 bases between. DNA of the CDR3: TGTGCCAGTAGTATAGTTCGTCGGTCGGGGACATTCCCTGGAAACACCATATATTTT. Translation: CASSIVRRSGTFPGNTIYF.

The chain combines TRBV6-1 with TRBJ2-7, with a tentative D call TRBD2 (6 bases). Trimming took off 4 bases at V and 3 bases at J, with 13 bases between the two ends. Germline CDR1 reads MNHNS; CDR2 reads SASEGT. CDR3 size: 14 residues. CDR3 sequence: CASSAEGLRYEQYF. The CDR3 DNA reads TGTGCCAGCAGTGCGGAGGGGCTACGCTACGAGCAGTACTTC.

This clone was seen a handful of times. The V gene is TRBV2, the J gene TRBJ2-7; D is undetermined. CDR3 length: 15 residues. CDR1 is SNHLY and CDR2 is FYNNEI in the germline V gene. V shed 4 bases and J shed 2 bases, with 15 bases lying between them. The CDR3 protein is CASSVGSRFAYEQYF. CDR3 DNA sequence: TGTGCCAGCAGTGTCGGTTCTAGATTCGCCTACGAGCAGTACTTC. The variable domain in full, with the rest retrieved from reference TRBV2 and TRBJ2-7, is EPEVTQTPSHQVTQMGQEVILRCVPISNHLYFYWYRQILGQKVEFLVSFYNNEISEKSEIFDDQFSVERPDGSNFTLKIRSTKLEDSAMYFCASSVGSRFAYEQYFGPGTRLTVT.

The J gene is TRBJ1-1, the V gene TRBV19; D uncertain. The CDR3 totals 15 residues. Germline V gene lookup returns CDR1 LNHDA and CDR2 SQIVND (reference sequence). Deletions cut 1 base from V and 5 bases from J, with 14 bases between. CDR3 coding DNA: TGTGCCAGTAGTATAGCCGACGGGCTGCTGACTGAAGCTTTCTTT. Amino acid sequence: CASSIADGLLTEAFF.

The CDR3 DNA follows: TGTGCCAGCAGCTTGAGGGGCGCTGAAGCTTTCTTT. Amino acids: CASSLRGAEAFF. This chain uses TRBV5-6 with TRBJ1-1, with D possibly TRBD1 on 5 matching bases. Per germline, CDR1 SGHDT and CDR2 YYEEEE. V lost 1 base to trimming and J lost 6 bases, with 7 bases between them. CDR3 size: 12 residues.

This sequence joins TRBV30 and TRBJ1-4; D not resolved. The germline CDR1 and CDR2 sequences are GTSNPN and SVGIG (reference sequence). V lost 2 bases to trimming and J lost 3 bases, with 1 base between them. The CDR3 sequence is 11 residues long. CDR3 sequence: CAWSPNEKLFF. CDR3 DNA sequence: TGTGCCTGGAGTCCTAATGAAAAACTGTTTTTT.

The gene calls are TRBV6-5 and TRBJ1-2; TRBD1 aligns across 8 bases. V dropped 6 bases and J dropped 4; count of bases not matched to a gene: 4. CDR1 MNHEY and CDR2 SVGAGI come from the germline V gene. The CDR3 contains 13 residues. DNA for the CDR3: TGTGCCAGCAGCCAGGGGGCGACCTATGGCTACACCTTC. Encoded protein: CASSQGATYGYTF.

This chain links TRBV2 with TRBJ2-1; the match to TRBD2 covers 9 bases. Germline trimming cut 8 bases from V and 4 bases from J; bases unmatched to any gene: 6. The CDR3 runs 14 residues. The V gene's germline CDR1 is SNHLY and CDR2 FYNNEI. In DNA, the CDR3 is TGTGCCAGCGGGCTAGCGGGACGGTACAATGAGCAGTTCTTC. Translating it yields CASGLAGRYNEQFF.

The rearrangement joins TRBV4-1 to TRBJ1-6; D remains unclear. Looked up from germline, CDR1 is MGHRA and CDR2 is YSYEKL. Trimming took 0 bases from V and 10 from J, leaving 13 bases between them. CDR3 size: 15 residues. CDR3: CASSQEKGVGSPLHF. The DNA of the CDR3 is TGCGCCAGCAGCCAAGAAAAGGGAGTAGGGTCACCCCTCCACTTT.

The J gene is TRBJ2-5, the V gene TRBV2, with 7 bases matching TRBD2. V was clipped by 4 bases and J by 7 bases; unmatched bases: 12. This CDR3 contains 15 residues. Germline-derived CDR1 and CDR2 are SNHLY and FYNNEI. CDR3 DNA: TGTGCCAGCAGTGCGGCGGGGGTGACCCTTTTGACCCAGTACTTC. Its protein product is CASSAAGVTLLTQYF.

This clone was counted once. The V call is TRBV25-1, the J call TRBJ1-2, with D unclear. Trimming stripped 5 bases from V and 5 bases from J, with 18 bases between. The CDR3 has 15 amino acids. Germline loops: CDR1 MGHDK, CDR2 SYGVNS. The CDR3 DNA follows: TGTGCCAGCAGTCCGCAACCAATGGACGGATATGGCTACACCTTC. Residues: CASSPQPMDGYGYTF.

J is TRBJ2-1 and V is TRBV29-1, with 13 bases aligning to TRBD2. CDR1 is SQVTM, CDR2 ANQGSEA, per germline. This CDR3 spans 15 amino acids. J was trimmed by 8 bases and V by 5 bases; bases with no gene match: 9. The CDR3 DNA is TGCAGCGTTCCGACTAGCGGGAGGACAGGGGATGAGCAGTTCTTC. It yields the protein CSVPTSGRTGDEQFF.

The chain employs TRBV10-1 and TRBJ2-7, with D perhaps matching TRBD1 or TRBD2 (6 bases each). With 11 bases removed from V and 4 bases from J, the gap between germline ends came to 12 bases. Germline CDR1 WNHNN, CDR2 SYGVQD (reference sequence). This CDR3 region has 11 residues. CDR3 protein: CAPRRGYEQYF. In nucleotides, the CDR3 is TGCGCCCCCAGGAGGGGGTACGAGCAGTACTTC.

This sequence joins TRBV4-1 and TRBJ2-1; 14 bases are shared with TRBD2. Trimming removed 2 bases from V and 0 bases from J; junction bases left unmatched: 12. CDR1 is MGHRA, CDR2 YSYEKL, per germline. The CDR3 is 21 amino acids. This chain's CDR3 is CASSQQVGLAGGRSSYNEQFF. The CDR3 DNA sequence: TGCGCCAGCAGCCAACAAGTCGGACTAGCGGGAGGCCGTAGCTCCTACAATGAGCAGTTCTTC.

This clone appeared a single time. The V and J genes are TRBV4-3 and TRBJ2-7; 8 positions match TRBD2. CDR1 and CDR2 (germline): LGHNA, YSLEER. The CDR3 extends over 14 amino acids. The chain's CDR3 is CAQAGEGLSYEQYF. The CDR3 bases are TGCGCTCAAGCGGGGGAAGGATTATCCTACGAGCAGTACTTC.

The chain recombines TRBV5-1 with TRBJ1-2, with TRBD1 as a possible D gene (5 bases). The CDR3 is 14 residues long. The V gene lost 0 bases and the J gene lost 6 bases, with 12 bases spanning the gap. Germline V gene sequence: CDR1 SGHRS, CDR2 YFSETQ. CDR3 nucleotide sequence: TGCGCCAGCAGCTTGGACGTAGGGACGGATGGCTACACCTTC. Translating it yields CASSLDVGTDGYTF.

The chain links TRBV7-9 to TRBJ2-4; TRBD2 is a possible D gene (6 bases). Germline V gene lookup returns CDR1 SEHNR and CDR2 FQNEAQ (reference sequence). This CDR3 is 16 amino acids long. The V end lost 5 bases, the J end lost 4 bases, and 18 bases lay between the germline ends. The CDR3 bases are TGTGCCAGCAGCCCTCCTGCTTCTCGGGGGAAAAACATTCAGTACTTC. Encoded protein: CASSPPASRGKNIQYF.

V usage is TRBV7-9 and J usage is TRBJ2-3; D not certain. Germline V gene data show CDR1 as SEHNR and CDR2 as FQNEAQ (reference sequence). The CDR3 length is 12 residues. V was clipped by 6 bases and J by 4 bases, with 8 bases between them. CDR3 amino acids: CASSDLADTQYF. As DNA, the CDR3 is TGTGCCAGCAGTGACTTGGCAGATACGCAGTATTTT.

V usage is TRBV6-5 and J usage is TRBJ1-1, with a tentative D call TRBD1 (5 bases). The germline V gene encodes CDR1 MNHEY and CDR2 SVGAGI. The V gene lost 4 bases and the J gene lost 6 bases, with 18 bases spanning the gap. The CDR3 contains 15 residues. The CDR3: CASSSPVQGRSEAFF. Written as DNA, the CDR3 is TGTGCCAGCAGTTCCCCGGTGCAGGGCCGCTCTGAAGCTTTCTTT.

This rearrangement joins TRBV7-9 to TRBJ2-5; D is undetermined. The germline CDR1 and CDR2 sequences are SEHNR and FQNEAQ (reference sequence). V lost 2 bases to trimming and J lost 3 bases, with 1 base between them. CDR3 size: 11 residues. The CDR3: CASSLKETQYF. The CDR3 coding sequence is TGTGCCAGCAGCTTAAAAGAGACCCAGTACTTC.

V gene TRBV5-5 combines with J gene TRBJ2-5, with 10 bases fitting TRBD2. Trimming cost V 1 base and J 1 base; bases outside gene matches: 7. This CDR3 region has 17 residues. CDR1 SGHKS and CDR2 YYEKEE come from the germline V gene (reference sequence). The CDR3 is CASSLWQTSGVQETQYF. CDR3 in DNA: TGTGCCAGCAGCTTGTGGCAAACTAGCGGGGTCCAAGAGACCCAGTACTTC.

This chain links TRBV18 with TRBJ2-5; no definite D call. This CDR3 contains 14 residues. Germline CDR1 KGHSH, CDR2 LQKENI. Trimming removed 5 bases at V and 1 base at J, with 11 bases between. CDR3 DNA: TGTGCCAGCTCAAGGGCGCCCTCCCAAGAGACCCAGTACTTC. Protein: CASSRAPSQETQYF.

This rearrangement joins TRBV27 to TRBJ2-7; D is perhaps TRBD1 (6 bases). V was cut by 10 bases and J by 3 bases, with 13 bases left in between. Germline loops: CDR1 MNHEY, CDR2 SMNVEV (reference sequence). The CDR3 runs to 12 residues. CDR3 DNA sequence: TGTGCCACGGCCCGGGACAACTACGAGCAGTACTTC. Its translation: CATARDNYEQYF.

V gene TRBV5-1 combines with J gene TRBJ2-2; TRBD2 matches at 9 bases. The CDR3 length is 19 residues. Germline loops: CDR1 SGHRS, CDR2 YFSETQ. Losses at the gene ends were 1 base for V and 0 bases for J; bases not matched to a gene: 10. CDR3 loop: CASSLMVSGGTANTGELFF. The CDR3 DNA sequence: TGCGCCAGCAGCTTGATGGTTAGCGGGGGAACCGCGAACACCGGGGAGCTGTTTTTT.

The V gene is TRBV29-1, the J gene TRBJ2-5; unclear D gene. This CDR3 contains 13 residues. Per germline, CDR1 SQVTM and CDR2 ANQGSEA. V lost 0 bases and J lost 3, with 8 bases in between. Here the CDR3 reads CSVEDPMEETQYF. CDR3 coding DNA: TGCAGCGTTGAAGATCCGATGGAAGAGACCCAGTACTTC.

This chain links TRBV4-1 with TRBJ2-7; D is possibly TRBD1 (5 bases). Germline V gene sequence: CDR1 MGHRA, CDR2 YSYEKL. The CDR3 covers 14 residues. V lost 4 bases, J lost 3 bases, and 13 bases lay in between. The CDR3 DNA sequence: TGCGCCAGCAGCCCCCGCGACAGCGACTACGAGCAGTACTTC. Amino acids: CASSPRDSDYEQYF.

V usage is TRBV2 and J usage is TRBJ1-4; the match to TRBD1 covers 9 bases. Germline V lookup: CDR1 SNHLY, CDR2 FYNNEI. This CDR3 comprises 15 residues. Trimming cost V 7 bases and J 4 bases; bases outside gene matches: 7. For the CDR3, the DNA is TGTGCCAGCAATAGGGACAGGGCTGGTAATGAAAAACTGTTTTTT. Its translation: CASNRDRAGNEKLFF.